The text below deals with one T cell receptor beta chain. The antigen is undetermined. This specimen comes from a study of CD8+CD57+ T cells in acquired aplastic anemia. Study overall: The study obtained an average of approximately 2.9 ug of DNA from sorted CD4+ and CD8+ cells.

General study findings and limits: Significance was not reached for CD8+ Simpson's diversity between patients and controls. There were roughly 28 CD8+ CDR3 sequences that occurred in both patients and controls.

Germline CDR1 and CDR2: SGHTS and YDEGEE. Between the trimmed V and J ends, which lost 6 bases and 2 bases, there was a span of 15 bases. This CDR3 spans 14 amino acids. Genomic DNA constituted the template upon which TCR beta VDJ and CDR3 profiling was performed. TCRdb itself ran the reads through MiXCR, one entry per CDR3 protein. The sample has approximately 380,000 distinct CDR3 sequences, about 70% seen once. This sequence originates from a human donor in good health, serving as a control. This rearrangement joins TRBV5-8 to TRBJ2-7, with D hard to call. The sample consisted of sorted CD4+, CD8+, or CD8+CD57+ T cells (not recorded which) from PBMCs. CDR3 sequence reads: CASNPSTSTYEQYF. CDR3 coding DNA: TGTGCCAGCAACCCCTCTACGTCCACCTACGAGCAGTACTTC.